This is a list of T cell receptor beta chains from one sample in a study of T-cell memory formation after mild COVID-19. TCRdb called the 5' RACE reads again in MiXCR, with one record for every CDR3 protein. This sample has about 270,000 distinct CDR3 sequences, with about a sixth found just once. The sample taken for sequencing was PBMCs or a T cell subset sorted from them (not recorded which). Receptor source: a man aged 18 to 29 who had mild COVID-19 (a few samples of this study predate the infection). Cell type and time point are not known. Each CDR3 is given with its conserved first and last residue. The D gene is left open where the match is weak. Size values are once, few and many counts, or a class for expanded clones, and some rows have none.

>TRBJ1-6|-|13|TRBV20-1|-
CSAREVGDSPLHF
TGCAGTGCTAGAGAAGTCGGGGATTCACCCCTCCACTTT
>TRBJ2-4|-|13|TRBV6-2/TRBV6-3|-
CASSQPPPDIQYF
TGTGCCAGCAGCCAGCCCCCGCCGGACATTCAGTACTTC
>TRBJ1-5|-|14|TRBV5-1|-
CASSLGPGNQPQHF
TGCGCCAGCAGCTTGGGGCCAGGGAATCAGCCCCAGCATTTT
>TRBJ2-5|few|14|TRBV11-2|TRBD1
CASSNGQGAGTQYF
TGTGCCAGCAGCAACGGACAGGGGGCTGGGACCCAGTACTTC
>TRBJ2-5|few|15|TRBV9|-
CASSVRPGGTETQYF
TGTGCCAGCAGCGTAAGGCCAGGGGGGACAGAGACCCAGTACTTC
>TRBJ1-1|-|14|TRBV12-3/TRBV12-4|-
CASREQAMNTEAFF
TGTGCCAGCAGAGAACAGGCCATGAACACTGAAGCTTTCTTT
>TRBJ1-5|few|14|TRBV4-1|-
CASSHQRSNQPQHF
TGCGCCAGCAGCCACCAGAGAAGCAATCAGCCCCAGCATTTT
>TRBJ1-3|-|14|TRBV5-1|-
CASSPDSSGNTIYF
TGCGCCAGCAGCCCCGATTCCTCTGGAAACACCATATATTTT
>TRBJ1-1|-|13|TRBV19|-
CASSMTDNTEAFF
TGTGCCAGTAGTATGACGGATAACACTGAAGCTTTCTTT
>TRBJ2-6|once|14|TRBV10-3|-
CAISEPGAGFVQTF
TGTGCCATCAGTGAGCCTGGGGCAGGGTTCGTCCAGACTTTC
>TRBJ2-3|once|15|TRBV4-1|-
CASSQDQGPTDTQYF
TGCGCCAGCAGCCAAGATCAGGGGCCCACAGATACGCAGTATTTT
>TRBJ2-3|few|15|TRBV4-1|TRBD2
CASSPPSGVTDTQYF
TGCGCCAGCAGCCCCCCTAGCGGGGTCACAGATACGCAGTATTTT
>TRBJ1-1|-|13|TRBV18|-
CASTDNRGTEAFF
TGTGCCAGCACGGACAACCGGGGTACTGAAGCTTTCTTT
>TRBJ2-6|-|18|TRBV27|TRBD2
CASSPGPGLADWANVLTF
TGTGCCAGCAGCCCTGGGCCGGGCCTAGCGGACTGGGCCAACGTCCTGACTTTC
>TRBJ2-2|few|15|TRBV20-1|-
CSARATGWDTGELFF
TGCAGTGCTAGAGCCACGGGATGGGACACCGGGGAGCTGTTTTTT
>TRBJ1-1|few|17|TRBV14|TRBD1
CASSQPGQGLVNTEAFF
TGTGCCAGCAGCCAACCGGGACAGGGGTTAGTTAACACTGAAGCTTTCTTT
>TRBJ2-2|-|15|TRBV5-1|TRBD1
CASSLAGQGPGELFF
TGCGCCAGCAGCTTGGCGGGACAGGGGCCCGGGGAGCTGTTTTTT
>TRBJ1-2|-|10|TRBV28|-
CASARYGYTF
TGTGCCAGCGCTAGGTATGGCTACACCTTC
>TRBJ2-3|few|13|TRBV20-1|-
CSASYPTTDTQYF
TGCAGTGCTAGCTACCCGACCACAGATACGCAGTATTTT
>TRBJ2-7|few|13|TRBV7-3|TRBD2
CASSPGTSGVVYF
TGTGCCAGCAGCCCAGGGACTAGCGGGGTTGTGTACTTC
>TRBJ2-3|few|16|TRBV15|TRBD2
CATSRDMSGGAPTQYF
TGTGCCACCAGCAGAGATATGAGCGGGGGGGCCCCTACGCAGTATTTT
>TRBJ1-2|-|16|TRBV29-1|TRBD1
CSVGSPGGGVNYGYTF
TGCAGCGTTGGGTCTCCAGGAGGGGGCGTAAACTATGGCTACACCTTC
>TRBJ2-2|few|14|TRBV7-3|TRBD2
CASSFTSGTGELFF
TGTGCCAGCAGCTTTACTAGCGGGACTGGGGAGCTGTTTTTT
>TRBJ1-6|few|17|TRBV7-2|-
CASSLESGVSYNSPLHF
TGTGCCAGCAGCTTAGAGTCGGGGGTCTCCTATAATTCACCCCTCCACTTT
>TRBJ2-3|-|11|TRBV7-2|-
CASTMSDTQYF
TGTGCCAGCACGATGTCAGATACGCAGTATTTT
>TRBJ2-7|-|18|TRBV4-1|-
CASSPQDSSPGFFYEQYF
TGCGCCAGCAGCCCCCAGGACAGTTCTCCAGGGTTTTTCTACGAGCAGTACTTC
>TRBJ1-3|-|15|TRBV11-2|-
CASSPTGFSGNTIYF
TGTGCCAGCAGCCCAACAGGGTTCTCTGGAAACACCATATATTTT
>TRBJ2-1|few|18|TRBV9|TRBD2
CASSVGTSGGALYNEQFF
TGTGCCAGCAGCGTAGGGACTAGCGGGGGGGCCCTCTACAATGAGCAGTTCTTC
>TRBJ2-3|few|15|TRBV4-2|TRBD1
CASSPLGQSTDTQYF
TGTGCCAGCAGCCCCTTGGGACAGAGCACAGATACGCAGTATTTT
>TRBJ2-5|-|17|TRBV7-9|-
CASSARTLTGKQETQYF
TGTGCCAGCAGCGCCCGAACCCTGACAGGCAAGCAAGAGACCCAGTACTTC
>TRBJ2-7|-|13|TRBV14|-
CASSQLQSYEQYF
TGTGCCAGCAGCCAACTACAGAGCTACGAGCAGTACTTC
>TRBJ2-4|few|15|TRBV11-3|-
CASSNRQGAKNIQYF
TGTGCCAGCAGCAATCGTCAGGGGGCCAAAAACATTCAGTACTTC
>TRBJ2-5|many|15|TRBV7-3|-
CASSFGAGPQETQYF
TGTGCCAGCAGCTTCGGAGCCGGCCCCCAAGAGACCCAGTACTTC
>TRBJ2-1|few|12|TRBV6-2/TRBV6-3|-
CASSAYLGGQFF
TGTGCCAGCAGTGCATACCTAGGGGGGCAGTTCTTC
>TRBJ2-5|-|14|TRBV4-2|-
CASSVRDYQETQYF
TGTGCCAGCAGCGTCCGGGACTACCAAGAGACCCAGTACTTC
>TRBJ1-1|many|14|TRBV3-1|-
CASSHPGRMTEAFF
TGTGCCAGCAGCCACCCGGGGCGGATGACTGAAGCTTTCTTT
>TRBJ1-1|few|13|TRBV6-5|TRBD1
CASSPTGVTEAFF
TGTGCCAGCAGTCCCACAGGGGTTACTGAAGCTTTCTTT
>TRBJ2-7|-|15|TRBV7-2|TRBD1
CASSPQGTDAYEQYF
TGTGCCAGCAGCCCCCAGGGGACAGACGCCTACGAGCAGTACTTC
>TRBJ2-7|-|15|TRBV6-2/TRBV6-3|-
CASSNPSKGSYEQYF
TGTGCCAGCAGTAACCCATCGAAGGGGTCCTACGAGCAGTACTTC
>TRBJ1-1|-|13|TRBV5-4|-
CASSSQATLEAFF
TGTGCCAGCAGCTCCCAGGCTACCCTTGAAGCTTTCTTT
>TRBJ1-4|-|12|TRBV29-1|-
CSVRPMGEKLFF
TGCAGCGTAAGACCGATGGGGGAAAAACTGTTTTTT
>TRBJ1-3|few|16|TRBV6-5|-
CASSRGEGFSGNTIYF
TGTGCCAGCAGTAGAGGGGAGGGGTTCTCTGGAAACACCATATATTTT
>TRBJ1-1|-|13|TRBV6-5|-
CACSPVWNTEAFF
TGTGCCTGCAGCCCGGTCTGGAACACTGAAGCTTTCTTT
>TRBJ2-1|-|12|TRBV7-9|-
CASSYLGGGQFF
TGTGCCAGCAGCTACCTTGGGGGAGGGCAGTTCTTC
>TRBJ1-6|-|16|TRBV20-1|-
CSVRPPGALNNSPLHF
TGCAGTGTTCGACCGCCAGGGGCACTGAATAATTCACCCCTCCACTTT
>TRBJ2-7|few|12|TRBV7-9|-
CASSRPGTEQYF
TGTGCCAGCAGCCGTCCAGGAACCGAGCAGTACTTC
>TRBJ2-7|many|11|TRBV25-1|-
CASSEYVEQYF
TGTGCCAGCAGTGAATATGTCGAGCAGTACTTC
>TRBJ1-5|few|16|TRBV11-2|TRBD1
CASSSGQGTSNQPQHF
TGTGCCAGCAGCTCGGGACAGGGAACTAGCAATCAGCCCCAGCATTTT
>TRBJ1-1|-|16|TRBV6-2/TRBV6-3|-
CASSYHQVGGQYEAFF
TGTGCCAGCAGTTACCATCAAGTAGGTGGGCAGTATGAAGCTTTCTTT
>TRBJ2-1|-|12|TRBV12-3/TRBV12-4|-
CASSRTGSEQFF
TGTGCCAGCAGTCGAACAGGATCTGAGCAGTTCTTC
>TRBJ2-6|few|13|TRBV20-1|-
CSARGSGANVLTF
TGCAGTGCTAGAGGGTCTGGGGCCAACGTCCTGACTTTC
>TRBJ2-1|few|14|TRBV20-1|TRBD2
CSAQGRGGPSEQFF
TGCAGTGCTCAAGGCCGGGGGGGGCCTAGTGAGCAGTTCTTC
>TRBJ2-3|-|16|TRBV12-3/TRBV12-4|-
CASILSRYGGTDTQYF
TGTGCCAGCATCCTTTCCCGGTACGGGGGCACAGATACGCAGTATTTT
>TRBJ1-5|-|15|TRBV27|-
CASSRGGRGNQPQHF
TGTGCCAGCAGCCGAGGGGGAAGAGGCAATCAGCCCCAGCATTTT
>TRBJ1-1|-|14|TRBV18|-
CASSPPQRYTEAFF
TGTGCCAGCTCACCACCTCAGAGATACACTGAAGCTTTCTTT